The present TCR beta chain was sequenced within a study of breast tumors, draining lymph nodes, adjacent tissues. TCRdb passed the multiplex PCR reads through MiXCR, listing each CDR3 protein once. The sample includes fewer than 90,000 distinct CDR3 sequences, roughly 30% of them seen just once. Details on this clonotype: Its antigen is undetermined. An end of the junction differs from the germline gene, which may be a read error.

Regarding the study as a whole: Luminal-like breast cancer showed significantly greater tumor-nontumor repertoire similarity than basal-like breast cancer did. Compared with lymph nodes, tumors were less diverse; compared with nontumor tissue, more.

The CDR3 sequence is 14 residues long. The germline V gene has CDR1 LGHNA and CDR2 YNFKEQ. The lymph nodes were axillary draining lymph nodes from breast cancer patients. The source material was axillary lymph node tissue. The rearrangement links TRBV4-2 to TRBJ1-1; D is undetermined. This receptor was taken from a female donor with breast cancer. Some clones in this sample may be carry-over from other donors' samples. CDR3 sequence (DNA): TGTGCCAGCAGCCATCTCGGACTGAACACTGGAGCTTTCTTT. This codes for CASSHLGLNTGAFF.